A selection of T cell receptor beta chains follows, all from one sample in a study of patients and donors after allogeneic stem cell transplantation. TCRdb analysed the RT-PCR reads with MiXCR anew, one entry per CDR3 protein. The table has under 200,000 distinct CDR3 sequences, about 29% seen once; the top ten hold 3.2%. Sequencing was performed on blood, either unsorted or a sorted T cell fraction (not recorded which). The receptors were sampled from a human donor who was either an allogeneic HSCT recipient or a stem cell or donor lymphocyte infusion donor (not recorded which). It is not recorded whose cells these are; they may come from a transplant donor. Both conserved end residues are part of each CDR3. The order of the fields is clone size, D gene, J gene, V gene, CDR3 protein, CDR3 DNA. The D gene is left open where the match is weak. Size is stated for part of the rows, as once, few or many counts, or as a class when the clone is expanded.

>once|.|TRBJ2-1|TRBV27
CASSLDLSYNEQFF
TGTGCCAGCAGTTTAGATCTCTCCTACAATGAGCAGTTCTTC
>few|.|TRBJ1-2|TRBV10-3
CAIGDLAGPIYGYTF
TGTGCCATCGGGGATCTGGCAGGGCCTATCTATGGCTACACCTTC
>.|TRBD1|TRBJ2-7|TRBV24-1
CATSDSGTAYEQYF
TGTGCCACCAGTGATTCCGGGACAGCCTACGAGCAGTACTTC
>.|.|TRBJ2-1|TRBV7-2
CASSLKGLSSYNEQFF
TGTGCCAGCAGCTTAAAGGGGTTAAGCTCCTACAATGAGCAGTTCTTC
>.|TRBD1|TRBJ2-7|TRBV24-1
CATSDSPGQGTYEQYF
TGTGCCACCAGTGATTCTCCGGGACAGGGAACCTACGAGCAGTACTTC
>.|.|TRBJ2-6|TRBV10-3
CAISGVEASGANVLTF
TGTGCCATCAGTGGGGTGGAAGCCTCTGGGGCCAACGTCCTGACTTTC
>.|.|TRBJ2-3|TRBV20-1
CSALADGAGKNTQYF
TGCAGTGCCCTCGCAGATGGGGCGGGAAAAAATACGCAGTATTTT
>few|TRBD2|TRBJ2-1|TRBV12-3/TRBV12-4
CASSPPGLADEQFF
TGTGCCAGCAGTCCTCCGGGACTAGCGGATGAGCAGTTCTTC
>few|.|TRBJ1-1|TRBV7-8
CASSRGGGAAFF
TGTGCCAGCAGCAGAGGGGGGGGCGCAGCTTTCTTT
>many|.|TRBJ1-4|TRBV5-1
CASSSTGGPHLFF
TGCGCCAGCAGCTCCACCGGGGGGCCCCATCTGTTTTTT
>few|TRBD2|TRBJ2-7|TRBV20-1
CSARPLYGRASEQYF
TGCAGTGCTAGACCTCTCTACGGGAGGGCCTCCGAGCAGTACTTC
>few|.|TRBJ1-1|TRBV18
CASSPRGREEAFF
TGTGCCAGCTCACCCAGGGGCCGGGAGGAAGCTTTCTTT
>.|.|TRBJ2-7|TRBV6-5
CASSYSLADQLSYEQYF
TGTGCCAGCAGTTACTCGCTAGCAGACCAATTATCCTACGAGCAGTACTTC
>.|.|TRBJ2-3|TRBV9
CASSVGPDTQYF
TGTGCCAGCAGCGTAGGCCCAGATACGCAGTATTTT
>.|.|TRBJ1-3|TRBV10-3
CAISSGNTIYF
TGTGCCATCTCGTCTGGAAACACCATATATTTT
>.|.|TRBJ2-4|TRBV6-2/TRBV6-3
CASSYSSEGTLWAKNIQYF
TGTGCCAGCAGTTACTCCTCGGAGGGAACCCTTTGGGCCAAAAACATTCAGTACTTC
>.|.|TRBJ2-2|TRBV12-3/TRBV12-4
CASSLINTGELFF
TGTGCCAGCAGTTTAATAAACACCGGGGAGCTGTTTTTT
>.|.|TRBJ2-5|TRBV24-1
CATSDSRTNLETQYF
TGTGCCACCAGTGATTCCCGGACAAATTTGGAGACCCAGTACTTC
>few|.|TRBJ1-2|TRBV6-5
CASRTTANYGYTF
TGTGCCAGCAGAACTACAGCTAACTATGGCTACACCTTC
>once|.|TRBJ2-1|TRBV3-1
CASSQENLGDEQFF
TGTGCCAGCAGCCAAGAGAACCTAGGGGATGAGCAGTTCTTC
>.|.|TRBJ2-3|TRBV5-6
CASSGGTLKYF
TGTGCCAGCAGCGGGGGTACGCTGAAGTATTTT
>few|TRBD2|TRBJ2-7|TRBV29-1
CSVDGEKAGGYEQYF
TGCAGCGTTGATGGGGAGAAGGCGGGAGGCTACGAGCAGTACTTC
>few|TRBD2|TRBJ2-1|TRBV5-1
CASSLGVSLSGLAAHNEQFF
TGCGCCAGCAGCTTGGGTGTTTCTTTAAGCGGGCTAGCGGCCCACAATGAGCAGTTCTTC
>.|.|TRBJ2-1|TRBV10-1
CASGSGQRWGEQFF
TGCGCCAGCGGGTCCGGTCAAAGATGGGGTGAGCAGTTCTTC
>.|.|TRBJ2-1|TRBV7-8
CASSFPGLEFHEQFF
TGTGCCAGCAGCTTTCCGGGACTGGAGTTCCATGAGCAGTTCTTC
>many|.|TRBJ1-5|TRBV20-1
CSARETEDQPQHF
TGCAGTGCTAGGGAGACGGAGGATCAGCCCCAGCATTTT
>.|.|TRBJ2-2|TRBV12-3/TRBV12-4
CASSFRSAGELFF
TGTGCCAGCAGTTTCAGGTCGGCCGGGGAGCTGTTTTTT
>.|.|TRBJ1-1|TRBV7-9
CASSLEVTEAFF
TGTGCCAGCAGCTTAGAAGTCACTGAAGCTTTCTTT
>many|TRBD2|TRBJ2-1|TRBV15
CATSGASGSSVGLFF
TGTGCCACCAGCGGCGCTAGCGGGAGTAGCGTAGGGCTGTTCTTC
>few|.|TRBJ2-7|TRBV12-3/TRBV12-4
CASSDFYEQYF
TGTGCCAGCAGTGACTTCTACGAGCAGTACTTC
>.|TRBD1|TRBJ1-4|TRBV5-4
CASSLAGTAGNEKLFF
TGTGCCAGCAGCTTGGCCGGGACAGCGGGTAATGAAAAACTGTTTTTT
>few|.|TRBJ1-5|TRBV12-3/TRBV12-4
CASSQMDSGNQPQHF
TGTGCCAGCAGTCAAATGGACAGCGGTAATCAGCCCCAGCATTTT
>once|.|TRBJ2-1|TRBV4-3
CASSQDRAPYNEQFF
TGCGCCAGCAGCCAAGACAGGGCGCCCTACAATGAGCAGTTCTTC
>.|.|TRBJ2-4|TRBV14
CASSVSRGNIQYF
TGTGCCAGCAGCGTTTCAAGGGGGAACATTCAGTACTTC
>once|.|TRBJ2-3|TRBV2
CASSDNTDTQYF
TGTGCCAGCAGTGACAACACAGATACGCAGTATTTT
>.|.|TRBJ1-5|TRBV18
CASSPPLGQPQHF
TGTGCCAGCTCACCACCTTTAGGTCAGCCCCAGCATTTT
>.|.|TRBJ2-1|TRBV19
CASSMRMGEQFF
TGTGCCAGTAGTATGAGGATGGGTGAGCAGTTCTTC